The following is a TCR beta chain sequence with its context. The source of the sample is a study of blood T cell repertoires in COVID-19. Study context: T cells, B-cell-depleted T cells, or PBMCs provided the cDNA or gDNA that served as material.

In the original analysis: Nucleated cell number was recorded as an estimate derived from reference gene primer amplification. TCRdb's table, derived via immunoSEQ multiplex PCR, lists solely in-frame clones and lacks some. The V and J calls and the clone size are those of that table, but D and trimming were determined from the DNA. The sample has just over 350,000 clones, around 88% seen once. Losses at the gene ends were 8 bases for V and 4 bases for J; bases not matched to a gene: 8. The CDR3 has 15 amino acids. The germline V gene encodes CDR1 SGHTA and CDR2 FQGTGA. The clonotype originates from a woman in her sixties or seventies with COVID-19, enrolled during active disease. The sequencing sample was made of peripheral blood. The chain has TRBV7-3 and TRBJ2-2; 9 positions match TRBD2. The CDR3 here is CASRPAGGGTGELFF. DNA of the CDR3: TGTGCCAGCCGCCCAGCGGGGGGAGGCACCGGGGAGCTGTTTTTT.